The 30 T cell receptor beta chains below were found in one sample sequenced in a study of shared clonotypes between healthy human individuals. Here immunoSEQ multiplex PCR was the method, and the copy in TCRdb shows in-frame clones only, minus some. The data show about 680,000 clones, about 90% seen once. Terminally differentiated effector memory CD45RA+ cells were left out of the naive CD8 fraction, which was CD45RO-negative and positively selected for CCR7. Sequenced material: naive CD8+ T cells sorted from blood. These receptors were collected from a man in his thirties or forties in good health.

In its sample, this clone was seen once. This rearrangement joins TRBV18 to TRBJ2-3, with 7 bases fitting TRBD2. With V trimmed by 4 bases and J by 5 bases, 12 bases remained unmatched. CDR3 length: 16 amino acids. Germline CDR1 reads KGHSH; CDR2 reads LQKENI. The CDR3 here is CASSHYREVRIDTQYF. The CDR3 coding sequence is TGTGCCAGCTCACATTATCGGGAGGTCAGGATAGATACGCAGTATTTT.

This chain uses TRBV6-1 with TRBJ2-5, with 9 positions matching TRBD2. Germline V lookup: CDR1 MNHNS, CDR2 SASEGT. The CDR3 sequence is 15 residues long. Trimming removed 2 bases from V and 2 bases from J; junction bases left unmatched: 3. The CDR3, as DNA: TGTGCCAGCAGTGAACTAGCGGGACGTCAAGAGACCCAGTACTTC. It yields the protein CASSELAGRQETQYF.

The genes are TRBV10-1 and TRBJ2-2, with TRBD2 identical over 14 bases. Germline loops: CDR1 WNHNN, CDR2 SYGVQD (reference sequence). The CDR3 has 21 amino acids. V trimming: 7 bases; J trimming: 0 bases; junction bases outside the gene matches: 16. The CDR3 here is CASTARVGLAGGRPNTGELFF. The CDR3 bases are TGCGCCAGCACTGCAAGGGTAGGACTAGCGGGAGGCCGCCCGAACACCGGGGAGCTGTTTTTT.

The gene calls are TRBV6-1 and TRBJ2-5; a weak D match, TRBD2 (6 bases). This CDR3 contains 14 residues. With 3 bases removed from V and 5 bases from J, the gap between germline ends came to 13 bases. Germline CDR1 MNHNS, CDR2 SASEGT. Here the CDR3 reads CASSDLGGDETQYF. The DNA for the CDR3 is TGTGCCAGCAGTGATCTCGGCGGGGACGAGACCCAGTACTTC.

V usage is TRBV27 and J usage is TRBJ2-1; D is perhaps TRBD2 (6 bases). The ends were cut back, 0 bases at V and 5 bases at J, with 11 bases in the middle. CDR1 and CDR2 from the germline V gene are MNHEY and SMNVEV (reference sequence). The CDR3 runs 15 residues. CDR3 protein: CASSLSRDSNNEQFF. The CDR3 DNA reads TGTGCCAGCAGTTTATCCCGGGACTCGAACAATGAGCAGTTCTTC.

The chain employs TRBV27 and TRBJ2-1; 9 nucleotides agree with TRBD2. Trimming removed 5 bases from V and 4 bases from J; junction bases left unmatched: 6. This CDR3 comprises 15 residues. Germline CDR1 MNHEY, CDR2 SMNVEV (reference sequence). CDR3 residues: CASSPRTSGYNEQFF. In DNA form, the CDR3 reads TGTGCCAGCAGTCCACGCACTAGCGGGTACAATGAGCAGTTCTTC.

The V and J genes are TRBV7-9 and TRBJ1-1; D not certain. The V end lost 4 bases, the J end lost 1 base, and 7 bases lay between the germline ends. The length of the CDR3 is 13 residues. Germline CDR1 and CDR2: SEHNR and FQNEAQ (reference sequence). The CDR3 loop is CASSSTPNTEAFF. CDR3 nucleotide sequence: TGTGCCAGCAGCTCGACACCGAACACTGAAGCTTTCTTT.

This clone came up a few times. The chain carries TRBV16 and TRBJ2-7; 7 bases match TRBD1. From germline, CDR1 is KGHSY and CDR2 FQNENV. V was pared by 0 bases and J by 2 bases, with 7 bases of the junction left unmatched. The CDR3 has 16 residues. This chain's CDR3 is CASSQSWTGSTYEQYF. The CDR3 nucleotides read TGTGCCAGCAGCCAATCGTGGACAGGTTCGACCTACGAGCAGTACTTC.

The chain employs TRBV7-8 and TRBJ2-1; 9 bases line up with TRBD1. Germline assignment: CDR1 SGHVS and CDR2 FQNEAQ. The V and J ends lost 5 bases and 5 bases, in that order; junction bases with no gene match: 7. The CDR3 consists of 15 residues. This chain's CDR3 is CASSLSGQGNNEQFF. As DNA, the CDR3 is TGTGCCAGCAGCCTAAGCGGACAGGGGAACAATGAGCAGTTCTTC. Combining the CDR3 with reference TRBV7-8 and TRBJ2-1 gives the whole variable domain GAGVSQSPRYKVAKRGQDVALRCDPISGHVSLFWYQQALGQGPEFLTYFQNEAQLDKSGLPSDRFFAERPEGSVSTLKIQRTQQEDSAVYLCASSLSGQGNNEQFFGPGTRLTVL.

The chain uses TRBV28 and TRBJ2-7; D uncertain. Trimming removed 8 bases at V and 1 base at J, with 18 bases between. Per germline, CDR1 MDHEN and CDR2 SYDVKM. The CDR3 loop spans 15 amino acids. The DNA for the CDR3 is TGTGCCAGCTTCCCGACCAAAACATCATCCTACGAGCAGTACTTC. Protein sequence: CASFPTKTSSYEQYF.

The CDR3: CAWIQAGSYEQYF. The CDR3, as DNA: TGTGCCTGGATCCAGGCGGGCTCCTACGAGCAGTACTTC. This chain links TRBV30 with TRBJ2-7; tentative D call: TRBD2 (5 bases). The germline V gene encodes CDR1 GTSNPN and CDR2 SVGIG (reference sequence). This CDR3 has 13 amino acids. V lost 4 bases and J lost 0, with 10 bases in between.

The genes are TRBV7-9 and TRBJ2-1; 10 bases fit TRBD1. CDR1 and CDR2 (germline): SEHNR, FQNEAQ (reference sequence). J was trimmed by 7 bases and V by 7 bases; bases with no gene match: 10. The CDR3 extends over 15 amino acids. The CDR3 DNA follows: TGTGCCAGCACTTACCCGGGACAGGGGCGAAATGAGCAGTTCTTC. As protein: CASTYPGQGRNEQFF.

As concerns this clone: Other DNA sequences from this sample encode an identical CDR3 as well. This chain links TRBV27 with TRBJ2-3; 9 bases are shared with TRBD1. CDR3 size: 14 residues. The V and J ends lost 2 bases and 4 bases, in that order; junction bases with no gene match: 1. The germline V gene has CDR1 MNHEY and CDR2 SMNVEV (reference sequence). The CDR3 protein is CASSLRTGADTQYF. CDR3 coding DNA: TGTGCCAGCAGTTTACGGACAGGGGCAGATACGCAGTATTTT.

The CDR3 loop reads CASSDWTRADTQYF. The DNA for the CDR3 is TGTGCCAGCAGTGATTGGACCAGGGCCGATACGCAGTATTTT. The chain links TRBV6-1 to TRBJ2-3, with D maybe TRBD1 (5 bases). V dropped 3 bases and J dropped 6 bases, with 13 bases sitting between them. This CDR3 spans 14 amino acids. Germline V gives CDR1 MNHNS, CDR2 SASEGT.

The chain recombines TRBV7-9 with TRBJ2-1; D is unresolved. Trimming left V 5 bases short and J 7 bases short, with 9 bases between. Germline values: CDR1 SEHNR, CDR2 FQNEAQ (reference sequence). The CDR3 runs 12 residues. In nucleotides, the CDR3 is TGTGCCAGCAGCCGTCTAGGGAATGAGCAGTTCTTC. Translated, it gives CASSRLGNEQFF.

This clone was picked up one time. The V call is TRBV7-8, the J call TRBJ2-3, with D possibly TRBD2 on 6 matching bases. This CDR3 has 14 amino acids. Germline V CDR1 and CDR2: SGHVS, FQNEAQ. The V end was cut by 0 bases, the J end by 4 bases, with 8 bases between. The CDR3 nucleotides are TGTGCCAGCAGCTTAGCGTGGGAGGCAGATACGCAGTATTTT. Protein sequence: CASSLAWEADTQYF.

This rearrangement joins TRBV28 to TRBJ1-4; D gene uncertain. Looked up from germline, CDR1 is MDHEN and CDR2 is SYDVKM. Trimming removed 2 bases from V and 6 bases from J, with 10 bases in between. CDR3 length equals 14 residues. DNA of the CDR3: TGTGCCAGCAGTTTAGAGACGGACCATGAAAAACTGTTTTTT. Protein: CASSLETDHEKLFF.

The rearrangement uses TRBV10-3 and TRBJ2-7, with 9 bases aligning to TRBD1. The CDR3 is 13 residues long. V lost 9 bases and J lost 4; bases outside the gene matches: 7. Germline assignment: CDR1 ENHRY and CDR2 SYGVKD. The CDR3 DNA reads TGTGCCATTGCCCGGGACAGGGCTTACGAGCAGTACTTC. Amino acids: CAIARDRAYEQYF.

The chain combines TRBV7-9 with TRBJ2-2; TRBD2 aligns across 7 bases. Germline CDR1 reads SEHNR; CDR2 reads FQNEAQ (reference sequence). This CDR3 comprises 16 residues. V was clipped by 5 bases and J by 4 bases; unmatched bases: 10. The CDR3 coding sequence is TGTGCCAGCAGCCAGGGCCCAGGGAGGGGCACCGGGGAGCTGTTTTTT. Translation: CASSQGPGRGTGELFF.

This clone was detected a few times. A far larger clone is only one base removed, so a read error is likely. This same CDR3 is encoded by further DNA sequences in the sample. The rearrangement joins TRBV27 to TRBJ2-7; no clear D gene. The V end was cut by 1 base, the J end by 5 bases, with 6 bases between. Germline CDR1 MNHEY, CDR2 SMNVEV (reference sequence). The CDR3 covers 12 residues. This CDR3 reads CASSLLGDEQYF. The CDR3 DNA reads TGTGCCAGCAGTTTATTAGGAGACGAGCAGTACTTC.

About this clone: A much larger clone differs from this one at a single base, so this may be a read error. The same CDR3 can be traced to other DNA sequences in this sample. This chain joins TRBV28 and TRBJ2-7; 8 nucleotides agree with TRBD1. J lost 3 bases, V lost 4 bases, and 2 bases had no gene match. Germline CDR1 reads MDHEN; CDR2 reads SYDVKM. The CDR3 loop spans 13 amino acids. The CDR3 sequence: CASSSGTGYEQYF. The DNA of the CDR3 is TGTGCCAGCAGTTCCGGGACAGGCTACGAGCAGTACTTC.

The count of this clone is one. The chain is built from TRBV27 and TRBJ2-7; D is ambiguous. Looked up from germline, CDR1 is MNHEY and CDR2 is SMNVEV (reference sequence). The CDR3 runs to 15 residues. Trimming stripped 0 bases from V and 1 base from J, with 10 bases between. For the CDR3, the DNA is TGTGCCAGCAGTTTATCCCTTAGAGCGTCCTACGAGCAGTACTTC. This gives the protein CASSLSLRASYEQYF.

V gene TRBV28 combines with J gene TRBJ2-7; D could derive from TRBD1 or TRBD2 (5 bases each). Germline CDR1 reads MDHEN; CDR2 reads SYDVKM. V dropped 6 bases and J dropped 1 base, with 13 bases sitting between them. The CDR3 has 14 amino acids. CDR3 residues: CASSLGTASYEQYF. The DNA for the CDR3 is TGTGCCAGCAGCCTCGGGACGGCATCCTACGAGCAGTACTTC.

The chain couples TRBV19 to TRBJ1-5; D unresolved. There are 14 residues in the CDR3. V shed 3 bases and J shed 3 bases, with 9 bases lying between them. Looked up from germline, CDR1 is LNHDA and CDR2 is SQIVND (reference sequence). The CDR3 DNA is TGTGCCAGTAGTATTTCTGAAACCAATCAGCCCCAGCATTTT. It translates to CASSISETNQPQHF.

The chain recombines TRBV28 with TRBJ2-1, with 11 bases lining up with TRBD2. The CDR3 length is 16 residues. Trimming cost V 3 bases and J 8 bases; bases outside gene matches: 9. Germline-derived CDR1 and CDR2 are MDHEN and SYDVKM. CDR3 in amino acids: CASSLTSGTTSYEQFF. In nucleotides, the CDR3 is TGTGCCAGCAGTTTGACTAGCGGGACTACCAGCTATGAGCAGTTCTTC.

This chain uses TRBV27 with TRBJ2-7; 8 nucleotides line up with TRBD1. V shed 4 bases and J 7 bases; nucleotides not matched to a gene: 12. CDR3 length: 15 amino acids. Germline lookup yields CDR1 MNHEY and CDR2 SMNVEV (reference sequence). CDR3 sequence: CASSSNLGQDGEQYF. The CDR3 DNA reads TGTGCCAGCAGTTCAAATCTGGGACAGGACGGGGAGCAGTACTTC.

CDR3: CASSFLSTDTQYF. In DNA form, the CDR3 reads TGTGCCAGCAGCTTCCTGAGCACAGATACGCAGTATTTT. The chain uses TRBV14 and TRBJ2-3; no definite D call. Per germline, CDR1 SGHDN and CDR2 FVKESK. This CDR3 spans 13 amino acids. Trimming stripped 5 bases from V and 0 bases from J, with 6 bases between.

The CDR3 sequence is CAWGLAGGTDTQYF. In DNA form, the CDR3 reads TGTGCCTGGGGACTAGCGGGAGGGACAGATACGCAGTATTTT. The chain has TRBV30 and TRBJ2-3, with 15 bases lining up with TRBD2. From germline, CDR1 is GTSNPN and CDR2 SVGIG (reference sequence). This CDR3 region has 14 residues. Germline trimming cut 5 bases from V and 3 bases from J; bases unmatched to any gene: 0.

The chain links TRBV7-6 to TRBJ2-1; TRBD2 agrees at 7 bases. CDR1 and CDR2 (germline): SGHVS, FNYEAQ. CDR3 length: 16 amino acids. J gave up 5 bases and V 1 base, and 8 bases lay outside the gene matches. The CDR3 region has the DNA TGTGCCAGCAGCTTAGTTAGCGGGCAGAAGGACAATGAGCAGTTCTTC. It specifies CASSLVSGQKDNEQFF.

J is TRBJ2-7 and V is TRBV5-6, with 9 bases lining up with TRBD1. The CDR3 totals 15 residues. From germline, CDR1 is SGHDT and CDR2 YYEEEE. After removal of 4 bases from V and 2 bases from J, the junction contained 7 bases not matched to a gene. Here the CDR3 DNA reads TGTGCCAGCAGCCCCGGGACAGGGATACCCTACGAGCAGTACTTC. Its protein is CASSPGTGIPYEQYF.